The 26 T cell receptor beta chains below come from one sample, sequenced in a study of shared clonotypes between healthy human individuals. Some clones are missing from TCRdb's copy, which holds only in-frame ones; the method was immunoSEQ multiplex PCR. The sample records 2 million to 2.5 million clones, nearly 97% being singletons. Sequencing was done on a sample of naive CD4+ T cells sorted from blood. Subset of the sample: CD45RA+ positively selected. These receptors were obtained from a man between 18 and 29 years old in good health.

This clone was seen only a few times. This rearrangement joins TRBV7-9 to TRBJ1-2; a weak D match, TRBD1 (5 bases). The CDR3 totals 14 residues. CDR1 is SEHNR, CDR2 FQNEAQ, per germline (reference sequence). The V end was cut by 3 bases, the J end by 8 bases, with 16 bases between. The CDR3 here is CASSFGREILGYTF. The CDR3 DNA reads as TGTGCCAGCAGCTTCGGCAGGGAGATATTGGGCTACACCTTC.

The CDR3 loop is CASSPPSGSSGDPQYF. CDR3 DNA: TGTGCCAGCTCACCACCTAGCGGGAGTTCAGGGGATCCGCAGTATTTT. The V gene is TRBV18, the J gene TRBJ2-3; 9 bases align to TRBD2. Germline CDR1 is KGHSH and CDR2 is LQKENI. V trimming: 0 bases; J trimming: 10 bases; junction bases outside the gene matches: 11. The CDR3 sequence is 16 residues long.

Of note for this clone: The sample contains more than one DNA sequence encoding this CDR3. The rearrangement uses TRBV7-9 and TRBJ2-7; D tentatively fits TRBD1 or TRBD2 (5 bases each). The V end lost 3 bases, the J end lost 3 bases, and 9 bases lay between the germline ends. The CDR3 contains 13 residues. Germline CDR1 and CDR2: SEHNR and FQNEAQ (reference sequence). CDR3 nucleotide sequence: TGTGCCAGCAGCTTGCCAGGGAGCTACGAGCAGTACTTC. Protein product: CASSLPGSYEQYF. Combining the CDR3 with reference TRBV7-9 and TRBJ2-7 gives the whole variable domain DTGVSQNPRHKITKRGQNVTFRCDPISEHNRLYWYRQTLGQGPEFLTYFQNEAQLEKSRLLSDRFSAERPKGSFSTLEIQRTEQGDSAMYLCASSLPGSYEQYFGPGTRLTVT.

The rearrangement links TRBV6-6 to TRBJ1-6; D gene uncertain. Germline values: CDR1 MNHNY, CDR2 SVGAGI (reference sequence). Trimming removed 6 bases at V and 0 bases at J, with 6 bases between. This CDR3 contains 14 residues. DNA of the CDR3: TGTGCCAGCAGCGTTTTCTCCTATAATTCACCCCTCCACTTT. It is translated as CASSVFSYNSPLHF.

The genes are TRBV9 and TRBJ2-7; D gene uncertain. Per the germline V gene, CDR1 is SGDLS and CDR2 is YYNGEE. The CDR3 runs 15 residues. V lost 3 bases and J lost 4, with 17 bases in between. The CDR3 region has the DNA TGTGCCAGCAGCGGTGGTCAGCCGTACTCGTACGAGCAGTACTTC. Its translation is CASSGGQPYSYEQYF.

The chain recombines TRBV4-2 with TRBJ2-1; 11 bases line up with TRBD2. CDR1 and CDR2 (germline): LGHNA, YNFKEQ. The CDR3 spans 16 residues. With V trimmed by 4 bases and J by 6 bases, 8 bases remained unmatched. For the CDR3, the DNA is TGTGCCAGCAGCCCATACCTAGCGGGGGGCCCCAATGAGCAGTTCTTC. Protein sequence: CASSPYLAGGPNEQFF.

The sample holds one count of this clone. The chain has TRBV7-2 and TRBJ2-3; TRBD1 matches 9 bases. Looked up from germline, CDR1 is SGHTA and CDR2 is FQGNSA. CDR3 size: 13 residues. V dropped 7 bases and J dropped 4; count of bases not matched to a gene: 3. The CDR3 bases are TGTGCCAGCAACAGGGGGCAACCAGATACGCAGTATTTT. Protein: CASNRGQPDTQYF. The full variable domain, in which reference TRBV7-2 and TRBJ2-3 provide the parts outside the CDR3, is GAGVSQSPSNKVTEKGKDVELRCDPISGHTALYWYRQSLGQGLEFLIYFQGNSAPDKSGLPSDRFSAERTGGSVSTLTIQRTQQEDSAVYLCASNRGQPDTQYFGPGTRLTVL.

Of note for this clone: Other DNA sequences from this sample encode an identical CDR3 as well. The V gene is TRBV30, the J gene TRBJ1-5; D not resolved. This CDR3 comprises 13 residues. V lost 3 bases and J 3 bases, leaving 9 bases between the germline ends. The V gene's germline CDR1 is GTSNPN and CDR2 SVGIG (reference sequence). This CDR3 reads CAWSGTVNQPQHF. The CDR3 DNA reads TGTGCCTGGAGCGGTACGGTCAATCAGCCCCAGCATTTT.

The CDR3 spells CASRLRGSGTEAFF. DNA of the CDR3: TGTGCCAGCAGACTGAGGGGGTCAGGCACTGAAGCTTTCTTT. V is TRBV2 and J is TRBJ1-1; a weak D match, TRBD1 (6 bases). The CDR3 is 14 residues long. V was trimmed by 6 bases and J by 4 bases, leaving 15 bases between them. Germline CDR1 and CDR2: SNHLY and FYNNEI.

This chain uses TRBV30 with TRBJ1-5; D is perhaps TRBD1 (5 bases). V was shortened by 4 bases and J by 1 base, with 14 bases between the two germline ends. CDR3 length: 15 residues. The V gene's germline CDR1 is GTSNPN and CDR2 SVGIG (reference sequence). CDR3: CAWNPGGSSNQPQHF. CDR3 nucleotides: TGTGCCTGGAATCCCGGGGGATCGAGCAATCAGCCCCAGCATTTT.

This clone has a single count. The V gene is TRBV30, the J gene TRBJ1-1; D call uncertain. This CDR3 is 11 amino acids long. Looked up from germline, CDR1 is GTSNPN and CDR2 is SVGIG (reference sequence). Here the CDR3 DNA reads TGTTGGGTGGTTCGTGGCACTGAAGCTTTCTTT. It encodes CWVVRGTEAFF.

The chain uses TRBV7-6 and TRBJ2-6; D ambiguous. The V gene lost 10 bases and the J gene lost 4 bases, with 17 bases spanning the gap. The CDR3 has 15 residues. Germline CDR1 reads SGHVS; CDR2 reads FNYEAQ. CDR3 coding DNA: TGTGCCATAACCCCAGGTTTTGGCGGGGCCAACGTCCTGACTTTC. Its protein product is CAITPGFGGANVLTF.

The chain carries TRBV7-9 and TRBJ1-1, with a possible D match to TRBD1 (5 bases). The CDR3 has 13 residues. Germline assignment: CDR1 SEHNR and CDR2 FQNEAQ (reference sequence). Deletions cut 11 bases from V and 0 bases from J, with 13 bases between. The CDR3 is CAGSGGLNTEAFF. The CDR3 nucleotides read TGTGCCGGCTCTGGGGGATTGAACACTGAAGCTTTCTTT.

This clone showed up just once. The V gene is TRBV10-2, the J gene TRBJ1-4; 7 positions agree with TRBD1. The ends lost 8 bases at V and 7 bases at J; junction bases unmatched: 7. The germline CDR1 and CDR2 sequences are WSHSY and SAAADI. The CDR3 length is 13 residues. The CDR3 spells CASRLGQTEKLFF. CDR3 sequence (DNA): TGCGCCAGCCGATTGGGACAGACTGAAAAACTGTTTTTT.

The rearrangement joins TRBV6-5 to TRBJ1-1; tentatively, D is TRBD1 (6 bases). With 1 base removed from V and 1 base from J, the gap between germline ends came to 13 bases. CDR1 is MNHEY and CDR2 is SVGAGI in the germline V gene. The CDR3 spans 16 residues. The CDR3 loop is CASSYWAGDPNTEAFF. CDR3 in DNA: TGTGCCAGCAGTTACTGGGCAGGGGATCCGAACACTGAAGCTTTCTTT.

This chain links TRBV6-1 with TRBJ1-2, with TRBD1 identical over 9 bases. This CDR3 has 13 residues. The V gene end was trimmed by 10 bases and the J gene end by 3 bases; junction bases not matched to a gene: 6. Germline values: CDR1 MNHNS, CDR2 SASEGT. This CDR3 is CAITDRGYYGYTF. The DNA for the CDR3 is TGTGCCATCACGGACAGGGGATACTATGGCTACACCTTC.

The genes are TRBV7-9 and TRBJ1-1; 8 bases agree with TRBD1. From germline, CDR1 is SEHNR and CDR2 FQNEAQ (reference sequence). V lost 3 bases, J lost 3 bases, and 12 bases stayed unmatched. CDR3 size: 17 residues. The CDR3 bases are TGTGCCAGCAGCTTTCGCGACAGGGGAATCCTGCACACTGAAGCTTTCTTT. Its translation: CASSFRDRGILHTEAFF.

The V gene is TRBV7-2, the J gene TRBJ2-1; TRBD2 matches at 12 bases. The CDR3 contains 16 residues. V was pared by 5 bases and J by 7 bases, with 9 bases of the junction left unmatched. The V gene's germline CDR1 is SGHTA and CDR2 FQGNSA. This CDR3 is CASSPAGLAGGNEQFF. The DNA for the CDR3 is TGTGCCAGCAGCCCCGCGGGACTAGCGGGCGGGAATGAGCAGTTCTTC.

To note about this clone: Other DNA sequences from this sample encode an identical CDR3 as well. The chain joins TRBV28 to TRBJ1-5; D call uncertain. Germline V gives CDR1 MDHEN, CDR2 SYDVKM. The V end lost 6 bases, the J end lost 4 bases, and 4 bases lay between the germline ends. This CDR3 contains 11 residues. For the CDR3, the DNA is TGTGCCAGCAGCGTAAATCAGCCCCAGCATTTT. This gives the protein CASSVNQPQHF.

The rearrangement uses TRBV5-1 and TRBJ2-3; 8 bases fit TRBD1. This CDR3 contains 16 residues. The V gene's germline CDR1 is SGHRS and CDR2 YFSETQ. V lost 4 bases to trimming and J lost 2 bases; unmatched junction nucleotides: 9. CDR3 residues: CASSPSPDRATDTQYF. The CDR3 nucleotides read TGCGCCAGCAGCCCGTCCCCGGACAGGGCCACAGATACGCAGTATTTT.

This rearrangement joins TRBV6-6 to TRBJ2-7; 7 positions match TRBD1. Germline-derived CDR1 and CDR2 are MNHNY and SVGAGI (reference sequence). The CDR3 length is 14 residues. V shed 2 bases and J 0 bases; nucleotides not matched to a gene: 1. The CDR3 nucleotides are TGTGCCAGCAGTTACGGGACAGACTCCTACGAGCAGTACTTC. As protein: CASSYGTDSYEQYF.

The rearrangement links TRBV30 to TRBJ2-3; TRBD1 matches at 7 bases. With V trimmed by 0 bases and J by 4 bases, 7 bases remained unmatched. This CDR3 is built from 15 residues. Germline V gene data show CDR1 as GTSNPN and CDR2 as SVGIG (reference sequence). The CDR3, as DNA: TGTGCCTGGAGTGTCCACCAAGGGGGCGCAGATACGCAGTATTTT. Translating gives CAWSVHQGGADTQYF.

Here the CDR3 DNA reads TGCAGTGCTAGCGGGGAGGGGACCCAGTACTTC. It yields the protein CSASGEGTQYF. This chain uses TRBV20-1 with TRBJ2-5; 7 bases match TRBD2. The junction had 2 bases not matched to a gene; V was cut back by 3 bases and J by 7 bases. The germline CDR1 and CDR2 sequences are DFQATT and SNEGSKA (reference sequence). The CDR3 extends over 11 amino acids.

The V call is TRBV11-2, the J call TRBJ2-5; 11 positions agree with TRBD2. After removal of 3 bases from V and 4 bases from J, the junction contained 4 bases not matched to a gene. Germline values: CDR1 SGHAT, CDR2 FQNNGV. This CDR3 is 15 amino acids long. CDR3 DNA: TGTGCCAGCAGCTTTAGCGGGGGGGTTGCAGAGACCCAGTACTTC. It codes for CASSFSGGVAETQYF.

The chain has TRBV6-1 and TRBJ2-5; tentative D call: TRBD2 (6 bases). Between the trimmed V and J ends, which lost 8 bases and 5 bases, there was a span of 15 bases. The CDR3 runs to 13 residues. Germline CDR1 MNHNS, CDR2 SASEGT. The CDR3 coding sequence is TGTGCCAGCGACATCTTCCGGGGGGAGACCCAGTACTTC. Translated, it gives CASDIFRGETQYF.

The gene calls are TRBV5-1 and TRBJ2-1; weak D call: TRBD1 (6 bases). The CDR3 is 14 amino acids. CDR1 and CDR2 (germline): SGHRS, YFSETQ. V was cut by 0 bases and J by 7 bases, with 11 bases left in between. The CDR3 loop is CASSLGGPWNEQFF. The CDR3 DNA follows: TGCGCCAGCAGCTTGGGGGGGCCCTGGAATGAGCAGTTCTTC.